This entry lists 15 T cell receptor beta chains sequenced from one sample in a study of blood T cell repertoires in COVID-19. The assay was immunoSEQ multiplex PCR, and TCRdb's table has in-frame clones only and misses some. The sample lists approximately 230,000 clones, around 84% occurring once. Sequencing used peripheral blood. All receptors derive from a man under 40 with active or convalescent COVID-19.

The chain couples TRBV27 to TRBJ1-3, with 7 bases aligning to TRBD1. The V gene's germline CDR1 is MNHEY and CDR2 SMNVEV (reference sequence). The CDR3 is 14 amino acids. The junction had 6 bases not matched to a gene; V was cut back by 6 bases and J by 4 bases. The CDR3 nucleotides read TGTGCCAGCAGCAATACAGGGGTCGGAAACACCATATATTTT. This gives the protein CASSNTGVGNTIYF.

J is TRBJ2-3 and V is TRBV5-1; D uncertain. Trimming stripped 3 bases from V and 6 bases from J, with 5 bases between. There are 11 residues in the CDR3. The germline CDR1 and CDR2 sequences are SGHRS and YFSETQ. The CDR3 loop is CASSWLDTQYF. CDR3 sequence (DNA): TGCGCCAGCAGCTGGCTCGATACGCAGTATTTT.

This chain connects TRBV28 to TRBJ2-2; possible D gene TRBD2, 6 bases. V shed 1 base and J shed 8 bases, with 11 bases lying between them. The CDR3 totals 14 residues. Germline lookup yields CDR1 MDHEN and CDR2 SYDVKM. In DNA form, the CDR3 reads TGTGCCAGCAGTTTATATCGGGAGTCAGGGGAGCTGTTTTTT. Its translation: CASSLYRESGELFF. Full variable domain (outside the CDR3, taken from reference TRBV28 and TRBJ2-2): DVKVTQSSRYLVKRTGEKVFLECVQDMDHENMFWYRQDPGLGLRLIYFSYDVKMKEKGDIPEGYSVSREKKERFSLILESASTNQTSMYLCASSLYRESGELFFGEGSRLTVL.

The J gene is TRBJ2-2, the V gene TRBV7-9; 7 nucleotides align to TRBD1. This CDR3 comprises 13 residues. Losses at the gene ends were 5 bases for V and 4 bases for J; bases not matched to a gene: 1. The germline gives CDR1 SEHNR, CDR2 FQNEAQ (reference sequence). CDR3 in amino acids: CASSQGVTGELFF. The DNA for the CDR3 is TGTGCCAGCAGCCAGGGGGTCACCGGGGAGCTGTTTTTT.

The rearrangement links TRBV28 to TRBJ1-2, with D perhaps TRBD1 (5 bases). V was shortened by 6 bases and J by 3 bases, with 14 bases between the two germline ends. CDR1 is MDHEN, CDR2 SYDVKM, per germline. CDR3 length equals 14 residues. CDR3 sequence: CASRLGAWYYGYTF. CDR3 coding DNA: TGTGCCAGCAGGCTAGGGGCCTGGTACTATGGCTACACCTTC.

The chain combines TRBV30 with TRBJ2-5; D remains ambiguous. The CDR3 has 14 residues. Germline V gene sequence: CDR1 GTSNPN, CDR2 SVGIG (reference sequence). V was clipped by 0 bases and J by 3 bases, with 11 bases between them. CDR3 residues: CAWSVYRVEETQYF. The CDR3 DNA is TGTGCCTGGAGTGTATACCGGGTCGAAGAGACCCAGTACTTC.

Of note for this clone: A read error is likely here: a far larger clone is one base away. This chain connects TRBV12-3 or TRBV12-4 to TRBJ2-6; the D is unclear. The CDR3 is 13 amino acids. V dropped 6 bases and J dropped 0 bases, with 3 bases sitting between them. CDR3 residues: CASRHSGANVLTF. The CDR3 nucleotides read TGTGCCAGCAGACACTCTGGGGCCAACGTCCTGACTTTC.

V usage is TRBV6-5 and J usage is TRBJ2-3; D not certain. From germline, CDR1 is MNHEY and CDR2 SVGAGI. There are 12 residues in the CDR3. The V end was cut by 6 bases, the J end by 1 base, with 5 bases between. The CDR3 DNA follows: TGTGCCAGCAGACGGGGCACAGATACGCAGTATTTT. Protein product: CASRRGTDTQYF.

The chain joins TRBV30 to TRBJ1-1; 7 bases fit TRBD1. After removal of 1 base from V and 0 bases from J, the junction contained 5 bases not matched to a gene. The germline CDR1 and CDR2 sequences are GTSNPN and SVGIG (reference sequence). This CDR3 has 15 amino acids. CDR3 protein: CAWSDRGRMNTEAFF. For the CDR3, the DNA is TGTGCCTGGAGTGACAGGGGCAGGATGAACACTGAAGCTTTCTTT.

The J gene is TRBJ2-1, the V gene TRBV11-2; TRBD2 matches at 9 bases. Germline V gene lookup returns CDR1 SGHAT and CDR2 FQNNGV. The CDR3 is 12 residues long. V shed 6 bases, J shed 11 bases, and the junction held 5 bases outside the gene matches. The DNA for the CDR3 is TGTGCCAGCAGGGCGGGGGGGTCCAAGCAGTTCTTC. Its protein is CASRAGGSKQFF.

The sample holds one count of this clone. The chain joins TRBV9 to TRBJ1-2, with 7 bases fitting TRBD1. Germline V gene sequence: CDR1 SGDLS, CDR2 YYNGEE. V shed 2 bases, J shed 8 bases, and the junction held 21 bases outside the gene matches. The CDR3 has 18 residues. CDR3 DNA sequence: TGTGCCAGCAGCGTCGCCGGCGGGACAGTCTCTACCTCTTTCGGCTACACCTTC. This translates into CASSVAGGTVSTSFGYTF.

The rearrangement links TRBV24-1 to TRBJ1-2; 7 bases map to TRBD1. This CDR3 has 15 amino acids. Unmatched junction bases numbered 8, after V lost 4 bases and J lost 4 bases. Germline V gene data show CDR1 as KGHDR and CDR2 as SFDVKD. The CDR3 protein is CATSDSGQKSYGYTF. The CDR3 nucleotides are TGTGCCACCAGTGACTCGGGACAGAAGTCCTATGGCTACACCTTC.

The chain recombines TRBV19 with TRBJ2-3; TRBD2 aligns across 13 bases. Germline CDR1 LNHDA, CDR2 SQIVND (reference sequence). This CDR3 has 16 residues. The trim removed 5 bases at V and 2 bases at J, leaving 4 bases unmatched. The CDR3 loop reads CASSSGLAGTTDTQYF. The DNA of the CDR3 is TGTGCCAGTAGTTCGGGACTAGCGGGGACCACAGATACGCAGTATTTT.

The genes are TRBV10-3 and TRBJ1-5; D possibly corresponds to TRBD1 (6 bases). Per germline, CDR1 ENHRY and CDR2 SYGVKD. The ends were cut back, 3 bases at V and 6 bases at J, with 15 bases in the middle. The CDR3 loop spans 15 amino acids. In nucleotides, the CDR3 is TGTGCCATCAGTGAATCTCGGGGGGCGGGTCAGCCCCAGCATTTT. Its protein product is CAISESRGAGQPQHF.

The genes are TRBV2 and TRBJ2-6; TRBD2 is a possible D gene (6 bases). The CDR3 consists of 17 residues. Trimming cost V 7 bases and J 2 bases, with 18 bases left between them. Germline CDR1 is SNHLY and CDR2 is FYNNEI. The DNA for the CDR3 is TGTGCCAGCAAAGGAGGGTTTTTGTCCGCTGGGGCCAACGTCCTGACTTTC. Encoded protein: CASKGGFLSAGANVLTF.